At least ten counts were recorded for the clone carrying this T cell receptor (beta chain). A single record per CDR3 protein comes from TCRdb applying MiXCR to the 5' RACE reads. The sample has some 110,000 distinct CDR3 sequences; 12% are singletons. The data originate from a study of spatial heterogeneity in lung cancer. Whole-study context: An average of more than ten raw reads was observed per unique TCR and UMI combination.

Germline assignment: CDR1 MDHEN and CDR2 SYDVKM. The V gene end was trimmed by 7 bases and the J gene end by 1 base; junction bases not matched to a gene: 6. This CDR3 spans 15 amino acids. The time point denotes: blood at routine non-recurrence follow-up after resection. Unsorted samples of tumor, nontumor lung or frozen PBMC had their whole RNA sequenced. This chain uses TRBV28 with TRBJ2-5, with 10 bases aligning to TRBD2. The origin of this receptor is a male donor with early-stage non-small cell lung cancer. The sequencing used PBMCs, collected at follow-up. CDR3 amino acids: CASTLAGVLQETQYF. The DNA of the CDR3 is TGTGCCAGCACTCTAGCGGGGGTCCTCCAAGAGACCCAGTACTTC.